Presented here are 19 T cell receptor beta chains from one specimen sequenced in a study of blood T cell repertoires in COVID-19. Measured with immunoSEQ multiplex PCR; TCRdb has only the in-frame clones, and not every one. The profile shows roughly 43,000 clones, about 88% of them singletons. The sequenced sample consisted of peripheral blood. These receptors were taken from a human donor in a cohort sampled during active COVID-19.

V usage is TRBV4-1 and J usage is TRBJ1-1; TRBD1 agrees at 10 bases. Germline CDR1 is MGHRA and CDR2 is YSYEKL. The CDR3 has 16 residues. V gave up 1 base and J gave up 1 base; unmatched junction bases: 3. The CDR3: CASSQGWDRGNTEAFF. The CDR3 coding sequence is TGCGCCAGCAGCCAAGGATGGGACAGGGGGAACACTGAAGCTTTCTTT.

The chain joins TRBV7-8 to TRBJ2-1; TRBD2 aligns across 7 bases. The germline V gene has CDR1 SGHVS and CDR2 FQNEAQ. Trimming took 1 base from V and 0 from J; bases not matched to a gene: 3. The CDR3 length is 16 residues. The CDR3 nucleotides read TGTGCCAGCAGCTTAGGACTAGCAGGCTCCTACAATGAGCAGTTCTTC. Its protein is CASSLGLAGSYNEQFF.

The chain recombines TRBV30 with TRBJ1-4; no clear D. V was clipped by 5 bases and J by 4 bases, with 14 bases between them. This CDR3 has 14 amino acids. Looked up from germline, CDR1 is GTSNPN and CDR2 is SVGIG (reference sequence). The CDR3 DNA follows: TGTGCCTGGTCTAGAGGGCGAAATAATGAAAAACTGTTTTTT. Its translation: CAWSRGRNNEKLFF. The complete variable domain, with remaining parts taken from reference TRBV30 and TRBJ1-4, reads SQTIHQWPATLVQPVGSPLSLECTVEGTSNPNLYWYRQAAGRGLQLLFYSVGIGQISSEVPQNLSASRPQDRQFILSSKKLLLSDSGFYLCAWSRGRNNEKLFFGSGTQLSVL.

The rearrangement links TRBV24-1 to TRBJ2-3, with TRBD2 matching over 8 bases. This CDR3 contains 15 residues. Germline loops: CDR1 KGHDR, CDR2 SFDVKD. The ends lost 4 bases at V and 2 bases at J; junction bases unmatched: 4. The CDR3 coding sequence is TGTGCCACCAGTGAACTAGCGGCGGTCACAGATACGCAGTATTTT. Translation gives CATSELAAVTDTQYF.

The genes are TRBV19 and TRBJ2-1, with D possibly matching TRBD2 (5 bases). This CDR3 has 13 amino acids. V lost 0 bases and J lost 12, with 12 bases in between. In germline, CDR1 is LNHDA, CDR2 SQIVND (reference sequence). The chain's CDR3 is CASSIDLTDLQFF. CDR3 DNA: TGTGCCAGTAGTATAGATCTGACGGACTTGCAGTTCTTC.

By share, this clone counts as medium-sized. The chain combines TRBV25-1 with TRBJ2-2; 11 bases fit TRBD2. Germline values: CDR1 MGHDK, CDR2 SYGVNS. The CDR3 contains 18 residues. V trimming: 3 bases; J trimming: 3 bases; junction bases outside the gene matches: 9. The chain's CDR3 is CASSDLLAGGLDTGELFF. The CDR3 DNA reads as TGTGCCAGCAGTGATCTGCTAGCGGGAGGTTTAGACACCGGGGAGCTGTTTTTT.

The V gene is TRBV3-1 (or the pseudogene TRBV3-2), the J gene TRBJ2-2; 8 bases are shared with TRBD1. Germline V gene lookup returns CDR1 LGHDT and CDR2 YNNKEL (reference sequence). The V segment lost 4 bases and the J segment 3 bases; nucleotides outside the gene matches: 7. CDR3 length: 16 residues. The CDR3 sequence is CASSRWTGSDTGELFF. The DNA of the CDR3 is TGTGCCAGCAGCCGCTGGACAGGGTCGGACACCGGGGAGCTGTTTTTT.

This chain uses TRBV12-3 or TRBV12-4 with TRBJ2-7; D is uncertain. The CDR3 loop spans 11 amino acids. Deletions cut 10 bases from V and 6 bases from J, with 13 bases between. CDR3 amino acids: CAIRLASEQYF. CDR3 bases: TGTGCCATCCGTTTAGCCTCCGAGCAGTACTTC.

Note on this clone: The same CDR3 can be traced to other DNA sequences in this sample. The chain carries TRBV27 and TRBJ2-7; no clear D. The CDR3 runs 12 residues. V gave up 0 bases and J gave up 3 bases, with 3 bases separating them. CDR1 and CDR2 from the germline V gene are MNHEY and SMNVEV (reference sequence). CDR3 coding DNA: TGTGCCAGCAGTTTATCCGGCTACGAGCAGTACTTC. Translation: CASSLSGYEQYF.

This chain joins TRBV12-5 and TRBJ2-1; 14 nucleotides match TRBD2. This CDR3 contains 16 residues. CDR1 is LGHNT, CDR2 FRNRAP, per germline. V dropped 1 base and J dropped 4; count of bases not matched to a gene: 0. In DNA, the CDR3 is TGTGCTAGTGGTTTGGGACTAGCGGGAGGGTACAATGAGCAGTTCTTC. It yields the protein CASGLGLAGGYNEQFF.

Of note for this clone: Its ends do not fully match the called genes, so a read error is possible. The genes are TRBV28 and TRBJ2-7; 9 bases fit TRBD2. The CDR3 consists of 11 residues. CDR1 MDHEN and CDR2 SYDVKM come from the germline V gene. The CDR3 is CCAGGVYEQYF. The CDR3 nucleotides read TGCTGTGCGGGAGGGGTCTACGAGCAGTACTTC. Looking up the rest from reference TRBV28 and TRBJ2-7 gives the full variable domain: DVKVTQSSRYLVKRTGEKVFLECVQDMDHENMFWYRQDPGLGLRLIYFSYDVKMKEKGDIPEGYSVSREKKERFSLILESASTNQTSMYLCCAGGVYEQYFGPGTRLTVT.

The V call is TRBV4-1, the J call TRBJ1-6; TRBD1 is a possible D gene (5 bases). The V gene lost 0 bases and the J gene lost 7 bases, with 13 bases spanning the gap. The CDR3 extends over 16 amino acids. Germline CDR1 reads MGHRA; CDR2 reads YSYEKL. The CDR3 here is CASSQDGPGSNSPLHF. CDR3 nucleotides: TGCGCCAGCAGCCAAGACGGGCCAGGGTCAAATTCACCCCTCCACTTT.

This rearrangement joins TRBV6-5 to TRBJ2-7; 9 positions match TRBD1. The CDR3 spans 14 residues. The ends lost 6 bases at V and 3 bases at J; junction bases unmatched: 6. The germline gives CDR1 MNHEY, CDR2 SVGAGI. The CDR3: CASRTGQGGYEQYF. The CDR3 DNA sequence: TGTGCCAGCAGGACGGGACAGGGAGGCTACGAGCAGTACTTC.

V is TRBV7-9 and J is TRBJ2-3; D might be TRBD2 (6 bases). Per germline, CDR1 SEHNR and CDR2 FQNEAQ (reference sequence). The CDR3 contains 16 residues. V was shortened by 5 bases and J by 0 bases, with 15 bases between the two germline ends. The CDR3 DNA follows: TGTGCCAGCAGCCCAGCCGGGACTCGGAGCACAGATACGCAGTATTTT. Translating gives CASSPAGTRSTDTQYF.

The chain uses TRBV15 and TRBJ1-2; D is possibly TRBD1 (5 bases). V shed 3 bases and J shed 2 bases, with 7 bases lying between them. Germline loops: CDR1 LNHNV, CDR2 YYDKDF (reference sequence). The CDR3 length is 13 residues. The CDR3 DNA follows: TGTGCCACCAGCAGTAGGGGAAACTATGGCTACACCTTC. As protein: CATSSRGNYGYTF.

The chain carries TRBV5-4 and TRBJ2-7; unclear D gene. The CDR3 contains 14 residues. V was trimmed by 4 bases and J by 0 bases, leaving 11 bases between them. Looked up from germline, CDR1 is SGHNT and CDR2 is YYREEE (reference sequence). CDR3: CASSPDRSSYEQYF. The DNA of the CDR3 is TGTGCCAGCAGCCCCGACCGGAGCTCCTACGAGCAGTACTTC.

This sequence joins TRBV30 and TRBJ2-1; D is perhaps TRBD2 (6 bases). The V gene lost 2 bases and the J gene lost 2 bases, with 10 bases spanning the gap. Germline V gene sequence: CDR1 GTSNPN, CDR2 SVGIG (reference sequence). The length of the CDR3 is 14 residues. In nucleotides, the CDR3 is TGTGCCTGGAGTTGGCTAGCGACCTACAATGAGCAGTTCTTC. Translated: CAWSWLATYNEQFF.

This rearrangement joins TRBV30 to TRBJ2-7, with TRBD1 identical over 9 bases. After removal of 1 base from V and 7 bases from J, the junction contained 5 bases not matched to a gene. Germline V CDR1 and CDR2: GTSNPN, SVGIG (reference sequence). The CDR3 is 13 residues long. In DNA form, the CDR3 reads TGTGCCTGGAGTGGGGGACAGGGATGGGAGCAGTACTTC. This sequence encodes CAWSGGQGWEQYF.

The DNA of the CDR3 is TGTGCCAGCAGCTTGCAGTACCCGAACTATGGCTACACCTTC. This translates into CASSLQYPNYGYTF. The genes are TRBV5-8 and TRBJ1-2; D is ambiguous. Trimming removed 1 base from V and 2 bases from J, with 9 bases in between. Germline-derived CDR1 and CDR2 are SGHTS and YDEGEE. The CDR3 is 14 residues long.